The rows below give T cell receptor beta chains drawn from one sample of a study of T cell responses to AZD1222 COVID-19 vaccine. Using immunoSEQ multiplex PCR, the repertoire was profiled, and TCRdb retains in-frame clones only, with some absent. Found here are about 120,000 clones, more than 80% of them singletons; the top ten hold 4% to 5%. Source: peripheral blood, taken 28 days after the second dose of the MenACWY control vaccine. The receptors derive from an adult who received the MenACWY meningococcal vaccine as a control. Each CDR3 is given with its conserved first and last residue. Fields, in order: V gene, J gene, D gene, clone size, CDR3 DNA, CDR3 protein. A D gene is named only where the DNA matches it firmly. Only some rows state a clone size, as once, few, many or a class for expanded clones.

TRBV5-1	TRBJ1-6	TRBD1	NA	TGCGCCAGCAGTCAAACCGACAGGGACAATTCACCCCTCCACTTT	CASSQTDRDNSPLHF
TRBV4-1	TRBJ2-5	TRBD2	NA	TGCGCCAGCAGCCAAGGGGAGGCGGGGGGATACGGAGAGACCCAGTACTTC	CASSQGEAGGYGETQYF
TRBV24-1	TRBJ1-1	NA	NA	TGTGCCACCAGTGACAGTGACAGGCCCAACACTGAAGCTTTCTTT	CATSDSDRPNTEAFF
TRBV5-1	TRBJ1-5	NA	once	TGCGCCAGCAGCAAGGACAGCAATCAGCCCCAGCATTTT	CASSKDSNQPQHF
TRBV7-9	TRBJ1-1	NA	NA	TGTGCCAGCAGGCACCAGGGGATCACTGAAGCTTTCTTT	CASRHQGITEAFF
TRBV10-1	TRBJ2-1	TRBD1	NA	TGCGCCAGCAGTGAGTCGCCTGGACAGGCTGAGCAGTTCTTC	CASSESPGQAEQFF
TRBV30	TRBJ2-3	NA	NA	TGTGCCTGGAGCGTCCGTAGGGCAGATACGCAGTATTTT	CAWSVRRADTQYF
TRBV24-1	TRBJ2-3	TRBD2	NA	TGTGCCACCAGTGATCTCGGACTAGCGGGCACAGATACGCAGTATTTT	CATSDLGLAGTDTQYF
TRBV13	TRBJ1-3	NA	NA	TGTGCCAGCAGCTTAGGTCAGCGTGGAAACACCATATATTTT	CASSLGQRGNTIYF
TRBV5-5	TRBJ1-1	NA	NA	TGTGCCAGCAGCTGGATCCCTAACACTGAAGCTTTCTTT	CASSWIPNTEAFF
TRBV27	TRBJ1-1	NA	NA	TGTGCCAGCAGACCGCCAATTGGTGGATCCATTCTTAACACTGAAGCTTTCTTT	CASRPPIGGSILNTEAFF
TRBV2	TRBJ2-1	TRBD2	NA	TGTGCCAGCAGTGTCGGACTAGCGGGATCCCCGGAGTTCTTC	CASSVGLAGSPEFF
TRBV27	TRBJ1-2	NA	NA	TGTGCCAGCGAACCCAAGGGCTACACCTTC	CASEPKGYTF
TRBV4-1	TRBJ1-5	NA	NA	TGCGCCAGCAGCCAAGACAGTAGCAATCAGCCCCAGCATTTT	CASSQDSSNQPQHF
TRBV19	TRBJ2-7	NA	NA	TGTGCCAGTAGTATCGCGGGGCCCTACGAGCAGTACTTC	CASSIAGPYEQYF
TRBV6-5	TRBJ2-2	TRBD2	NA	TGTGCCAGCAGTTACTCTCGGGGGGGAACCGGGGAGCTGTTTTTT	CASSYSRGGTGELFF
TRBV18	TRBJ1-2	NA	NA	TGTGCCAGCTCACCGGACAGCAACTATGGCTACACCTTC	CASSPDSNYGYTF
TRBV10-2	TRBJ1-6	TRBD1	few	TGCGCCAGCCGACAGGGCGCTAGTAATTCACCCCTCCACTTT	CASRQGASNSPLHF
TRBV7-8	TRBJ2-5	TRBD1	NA	TGTGCCAGCAGCTGGGGACAGGGGGTTCAAGAGACCCAGTACTTC	CASSWGQGVQETQYF
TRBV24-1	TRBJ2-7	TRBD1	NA	TGTGCCACCAGTGTGGGGGGCCAGGACAGGGGTTACGAGCAGTACTTC	CATSVGGQDRGYEQYF